A single sample is the source of the 11 T cell receptor beta chains below, sequenced in a study of control samples from healthy donors and cancer patients. The table came from immunoSEQ multiplex PCR; TCRdb's copy has only in-frame clones and leaves some out. The sample holds around 100,000 clones, less than 90% seen once. Sequencing was done on a sample of blood. The receptors were gathered from a woman between 45 and 65 years old in good health.

The chain links TRBV30 to TRBJ1-1, with unresolved D. Germline loops: CDR1 GTSNPN, CDR2 SVGIG (reference sequence). This CDR3 region has 12 residues. V was trimmed by 7 bases and J by 7 bases, leaving 16 bases between them. CDR3 sequence reads: CASSRSRGEAFF. Written as DNA, the CDR3 is TGTGCCTCCTCGAGGTCACGGGGTGAAGCTTTCTTT.

As for this clone: The junction differs from germline at one of its ends, possibly a read error. This chain links TRBV30 with TRBJ2-6; 9 nucleotides agree with TRBD1. Germline V gives CDR1 GTSNPN, CDR2 SVGIG (reference sequence). The CDR3 runs 17 residues. CDR3 loop: CARRPGQGNPGANVLTF. CDR3 sequence (DNA): TGTGCCCGGAGACCGGGACAGGGAAACCCTGGGGCCAACGTCCTGACTTTC.

CDR3: CASSVGQGLSQPQHF. The CDR3 nucleotides read TGTGCCAGCAGCGTAGGACAGGGGTTAAGTCAGCCCCAGCATTTT. The J gene is TRBJ1-5, the V gene TRBV9; 8 bases map to TRBD1. Germline V gene sequence: CDR1 SGDLS, CDR2 YYNGEE. After removal of 0 bases from V and 6 bases from J, the junction contained 5 bases not matched to a gene. The CDR3 runs to 15 residues.

About this clone: The junction departs from the called germline gene at one end, perhaps through a read error. J is TRBJ2-1 and V is TRBV7-9, with no clear D. The CDR3 runs 8 residues. From germline, CDR1 is SEHNR and CDR2 FQNEAQ (reference sequence). The CDR3 DNA reads TGTGCCAGCAGCCGTGAGGTCTTC. Encoded protein: CASSREVF.

The chain carries TRBV5-6 and TRBJ1-2; no definite D call. This CDR3 spans 13 amino acids. Germline V gene data show CDR1 as SGHDT and CDR2 as YYEEEE. V gave up 2 bases and J gave up 8 bases, with 13 bases separating them. CDR3 bases: TGTGCCAGCAGCTTTACCACGTCGGTGGGCTACACCTTC. Translated, it gives CASSFTTSVGYTF.

J is TRBJ2-5 and V is TRBV25-1, with no clear D. Germline CDR1 MGHDK, CDR2 SYGVNS. This CDR3 contains 13 residues. Trimming stripped 0 bases from V and 2 bases from J, with 4 bases between. The CDR3 protein is CASSEYSQETQYF. In nucleotides, the CDR3 is TGTGCCAGCAGTGAATATTCACAAGAGACCCAGTACTTC.

This chain links TRBV6-5 with TRBJ2-1; 11 bases are a match to TRBD2. Germline CDR1 MNHEY, CDR2 SVGAGI. This CDR3 has 15 amino acids. V lost 6 bases and J lost 6; bases outside the gene matches: 7. CDR3 nucleotide sequence: TGTGCCAGCAGGAACCTAGCGGGGGGACCCAATGAGCAGTTCTTC. Protein product: CASRNLAGGPNEQFF.

The V and J genes are TRBV27 and TRBJ2-1; 8 bases are a match to TRBD2. V trimming: 3 bases; J trimming: 6 bases; junction bases outside the gene matches: 7. The CDR3 is 15 residues long. Germline assignment: CDR1 MNHEY and CDR2 SMNVEV (reference sequence). CDR3 nucleotides: TGTGCCAGCAGTTTCTCAACTAGCGGACCCAATGAGCAGTTCTTC. Protein product: CASSFSTSGPNEQFF.

The V and J genes are TRBV18 and TRBJ2-2, with 11 nucleotides matching TRBD2. The CDR3 length is 18 residues. From germline, CDR1 is KGHSH and CDR2 LQKENI. V lost 1 base and J lost 4; bases outside the gene matches: 8. The CDR3 region has the DNA TGTGCCAGCTCACCACAAGTCGCTAGCGGGAGGCGCACCGGGGAGCTGTTTTTT. The encoded protein is CASSPQVASGRRTGELFF.

CDR3 sequence: CASSEIYGAGGRTDTQYF. The CDR3 DNA is TGTGCCAGCAGTGAAATCTACGGAGCGGGGGGGAGGACAGATACGCAGTATTTT. The chain has TRBV6-1 and TRBJ2-3, with TRBD2 matching over 10 bases. This CDR3 comprises 18 residues. In germline, CDR1 is MNHNS, CDR2 SASEGT. V shed 2 bases and J 3 bases; nucleotides not matched to a gene: 11.

The rearrangement joins TRBV11-2 to TRBJ1-4, with a tentative D call TRBD1 (5 bases). With 4 bases removed from V and 4 bases from J, the gap between germline ends came to 13 bases. The CDR3 has 15 amino acids. CDR1 SGHAT and CDR2 FQNNGV come from the germline V gene. The CDR3 reads CASSSTGTDNEKLFF. The CDR3 DNA is TGTGCCAGCAGCTCAACCGGGACGGATAATGAAAAACTGTTTTTT.